One and the same sample provided the 29 T cell receptor beta chains below, sequenced in a study of cytomegalovirus exposure and HLA in healthy donors. Primers included in the PCR were 60 Vbeta and 13 Jbeta primers. Only in-frame clones appear in the TCRdb table, and some are missing; sequencing was by immunoSEQ multiplex PCR. The listing records about 33,000 clones. Sequencing input: PBMCs. These receptors originate from a woman between 35 and 50 years old in good health and CMV-seropositive.

CDR3 in amino acids: CSVEIGAATYEQYF. The CDR3 bases are TGCAGCGTTGAAATTGGGGCGGCTACGTACGAGCAGTACTTC. The chain has TRBV29-1 and TRBJ2-7; tentatively, D is TRBD1 (5 bases). Germline V gene data show CDR1 as SQVTM and CDR2 as ANQGSEA. The CDR3 is 14 residues long. Trimming stripped 2 bases from V and 4 bases from J, with 15 bases between.

As concerns this clone: At one of its ends the junction is not consistent with the germline gene, which may arise from a read error. Other DNA sequences in this specimen translate into the identical CDR3. The gene calls are TRBV30 and TRBJ2-2, with 7 bases lining up with TRBD2. The germline V gene has CDR1 GTSNPN and CDR2 SVGIG (reference sequence). The CDR3 length is 15 residues. Here the CDR3 DNA reads TGTGCCTGGAGGGGTCTAGCGGCTGGGAGCGGGGAGTTGTTTTTT. This encodes CAWRGLAAGSGELFF.

The chain employs TRBV27 and TRBJ1-2; TRBD1 aligns across 8 bases. Per the germline V gene, CDR1 is MNHEY and CDR2 is SMNVEV (reference sequence). The CDR3 is 16 residues long. Unmatched junction bases numbered 13, after V lost 4 bases and J lost 6 bases. The DNA of the CDR3 is TGTGCCAGCAGTTCCCCATCCGGGACAGGTGTGGATGGCTACACCTTC. This gives the protein CASSSPSGTGVDGYTF.

V gene TRBV18 combines with J gene TRBJ1-1; 8 nucleotides agree with TRBD1. The V segment lost 6 bases and the J segment 5 bases; nucleotides outside the gene matches: 8. The CDR3 totals 14 residues. Germline lookup yields CDR1 KGHSH and CDR2 LQKENI. The CDR3, as DNA: TGTGCCAGCTCCTCAGGGGGCGGCTCGACTGAAGCTTTCTTT. As protein: CASSSGGGSTEAFF.

The gene calls are TRBV4-1 and TRBJ1-5; D is unclear. The CDR3 covers 15 residues. V dropped 0 bases and J dropped 6 bases, with 12 bases sitting between them. Looked up from germline, CDR1 is MGHRA and CDR2 is YSYEKL. The CDR3 bases are TGCGCCAGCAGCCAAGATGTAACAGCGGTTCAGCCCCAGCATTTT. Translation: CASSQDVTAVQPQHF.

The chain has TRBV5-1 and TRBJ1-1; D is uncertain. This CDR3 has 13 amino acids. Germline values: CDR1 SGHRS, CDR2 YFSETQ. Trimming removed 6 bases from V and 3 bases from J, with 12 bases in between. Here the CDR3 reads CASTARLHTEAFF. DNA for the CDR3: TGCGCCAGCACTGCCAGACTACACACTGAAGCTTTCTTT.

The CDR3 DNA reads TGCGCCAGCAGCCAAGATCAGAACAGGGGGTACACCTTC. Its translation is CASSQDQNRGYTF. The chain has TRBV4-1 and TRBJ1-2, with TRBD1 identical over 8 bases. CDR1 is MGHRA and CDR2 is YSYEKL in the germline V gene. With V trimmed by 0 bases and J by 11 bases, 5 bases remained unmatched. The CDR3 is 13 amino acids.

This rearrangement joins TRBV14 to TRBJ2-2; 8 nucleotides agree with TRBD1. This CDR3 is 16 amino acids long. CDR1 SGHDN and CDR2 FVKESK come from the germline V gene. V lost 3 bases to trimming and J lost 2 bases; unmatched junction nucleotides: 5. CDR3 in amino acids: CASSHLAGGNTGELFF. CDR3 coding DNA: TGTGCCAGCAGCCATTTGGCAGGGGGCAACACCGGGGAGCTGTTTTTT.

The genes are TRBV4-2 and TRBJ1-2; tentatively, D is TRBD1 (5 bases). Trimming shortened V by 2 bases and J by 8 bases, and 18 bases separated the two germline ends. CDR1 is LGHNA, CDR2 YNFKEQ, per germline. The CDR3 sequence is 15 residues long. As DNA, the CDR3 is TGTGCCAGCAGCCAAAATAGGGGAGGGGCCTTCGGCTACACCTTC. Translated: CASSQNRGGAFGYTF.

J is TRBJ1-4 and V is TRBV30; D remains ambiguous. The CDR3 sequence is 14 residues long. Germline CDR1 and CDR2: GTSNPN and SVGIG (reference sequence). V was clipped by 3 bases and J by 8 bases, with 16 bases between them. The CDR3 loop reads CAWSRGVGKEKLFF. Here the CDR3 DNA reads TGTGCCTGGAGCCGCGGGGTGGGGAAAGAAAAACTGTTTTTT.

The CDR3 DNA sequence: TGTGCCTGGAAGAACTTCAGGGCCCGCTCTGGAAACACCATATATTTT. Protein product: CAWKNFRARSGNTIYF. This sequence joins TRBV30 and TRBJ1-3, with D perhaps TRBD1 (5 bases). V was trimmed by 4 bases and J by 0 bases, leaving 16 bases between them. The CDR3 has 16 residues. Germline loops: CDR1 GTSNPN, CDR2 SVGIG (reference sequence). The variable domain in full, with the rest retrieved from reference TRBV30 and TRBJ1-3, is SQTIHQWPATLVQPVGSPLSLECTVEGTSNPNLYWYRQAAGRGLQLLFYSVGIGQISSEVPQNLSASRPQDRQFILSSKKLLLSDSGFYLCAWKNFRARSGNTIYFGEGSWLTVV.

The chain carries TRBV5-4 and TRBJ2-1, with 7 bases matching TRBD1. Germline-derived CDR1 and CDR2 are SGHNT and YYREEE (reference sequence). This CDR3 is built from 15 residues. The J segment lost 3 bases and the V segment lost 2 bases, leaving 5 bases of the junction unmatched. CDR3 amino acids: CASSFDRVHYNEQFF. DNA of the CDR3: TGTGCCAGCAGCTTCGACAGGGTTCACTACAATGAGCAGTTCTTC.

This chain connects TRBV29-1 to TRBJ2-5, with TRBD1 matching over 10 bases. CDR1 and CDR2 from the germline V gene are SQVTM and ANQGSEA. Losses at the gene ends were 6 bases for V and 2 bases for J; bases not matched to a gene: 3. The CDR3 sequence is 13 residues long. The CDR3 here is CSVRTGGQETQYF. DNA of the CDR3: TGCAGCGTGAGGACAGGGGGGCAAGAGACCCAGTACTTC. Full variable domain (missing parts from reference TRBV29-1 and TRBJ2-5): SAVISQKPSRDICQRGTSLTIQCQVDSQVTMMFWYRQQPGQSLTLIATANQGSEATYESGFVIDKFPISRPNLTFSTLTVSNMSPEDSSIYLCSVRTGGQETQYFGPGTRLLVL.

This sequence joins TRBV5-5 and TRBJ2-7; D gene unclear. The CDR3 has 12 amino acids. V shed 1 base and J shed 5 bases, with 7 bases lying between them. Per the germline V gene, CDR1 is SGHKS and CDR2 is YYEKEE (reference sequence). The CDR3 spells CASSLIGDEQYF. For the CDR3, the DNA is TGTGCCAGCAGCTTGATCGGTGACGAGCAGTACTTC.

The chain recombines TRBV11-2 with TRBJ2-7, with 8 bases lining up with TRBD2. Germline V CDR1 and CDR2: SGHAT, FQNNGV. V lost 5 bases and J lost 3; bases outside the gene matches: 18. The CDR3 runs to 18 residues. The CDR3 is CASSPISRRAGEGYEQYF. CDR3 bases: TGTGCCAGCAGCCCGATATCACGACGAGCGGGAGAGGGCTACGAGCAGTACTTC.

The chain recombines TRBV9 with TRBJ1-1, with 7 bases identical to TRBD1. The CDR3 has 14 amino acids. Per the germline V gene, CDR1 is SGDLS and CDR2 is YYNGEE. With 3 bases clipped from V and 4 bases from J, the junction kept 6 bases outside the gene matches. DNA of the CDR3: TGTGCCAGCAGCGCCCAGGGGGACGGCACTGAAGCTTTCTTT. Protein product: CASSAQGDGTEAFF.

The V and J genes are TRBV10-3 and TRBJ2-1, with 9 bases fitting TRBD2. After removal of 8 bases from V and 10 bases from J, the junction contained 9 bases not matched to a gene. In germline, CDR1 is ENHRY, CDR2 SYGVKD. The CDR3 spans 13 residues. The CDR3 reads CAIQIAGADEQFF. Here the CDR3 DNA reads TGTGCCATCCAAATAGCGGGAGCGGACGAGCAGTTCTTC.

The V call is TRBV19, the J call TRBJ2-5; 9 nucleotides match TRBD1. CDR3 length: 14 residues. The germline V gene has CDR1 LNHDA and CDR2 SQIVND (reference sequence). V trimming: 6 bases; J trimming: 7 bases; junction bases outside the gene matches: 9. The CDR3 here is CASSSTGGAGTQYF. The CDR3 DNA reads as TGTGCCAGTAGCTCTACAGGGGGCGCAGGGACCCAGTACTTC.

The chain uses TRBV30 and TRBJ1-6; no clear D. Trimming stripped 0 bases from V and 10 bases from J, with 10 bases between. Germline lookup yields CDR1 GTSNPN and CDR2 SVGIG (reference sequence). The CDR3 sequence is 13 residues long. Here the CDR3 DNA reads TGTGCCTGGAGTGTGGCAGGTCGCTCACCCCTCCACTTT. It translates to CAWSVAGRSPLHF. Drawing the rest from reference TRBV30 and TRBJ1-6, the complete variable domain is SQTIHQWPATLVQPVGSPLSLECTVEGTSNPNLYWYRQAAGRGLQLLFYSVGIGQISSEVPQNLSASRPQDRQFILSSKKLLLSDSGFYLCAWSVAGRSPLHFGNGTRLTVT.

The V and J genes are TRBV7-9 and TRBJ2-6; D might be TRBD2 (6 bases). V lost 5 bases and J lost 4, with 15 bases in between. The germline CDR1 and CDR2 sequences are SEHNR and FQNEAQ (reference sequence). The CDR3 runs to 16 residues. The CDR3 region has the DNA TGTGCCAGCAGCCCCGGGACTCCCGACGGGGCCAACGTCCTGACTTTC. Encoded protein: CASSPGTPDGANVLTF.

The chain has TRBV27 and TRBJ2-7; tentatively, D is TRBD1 (6 bases). The V end lost 11 bases, the J end lost 2 bases, and 19 bases lay between the germline ends. Per the germline V gene, CDR1 is MNHEY and CDR2 is SMNVEV (reference sequence). This CDR3 has 14 amino acids. CDR3 sequence: CASPSGTLTYEQYF. DNA for the CDR3: TGTGCCTCCCCCTCCGGGACACTGACCTACGAGCAGTACTTC.

CDR3 DNA sequence: TGTGCCAGCAGCTCCACCCCGACGGGTGAGCAGTACTTC. Amino acid sequence: CASSSTPTGEQYF. V and J are TRBV7-2 and TRBJ2-7; D is ambiguous. The CDR3 spans 13 residues. Per the germline V gene, CDR1 is SGHTA and CDR2 is FQGNSA. Trimming removed 4 bases at V and 7 bases at J, with 14 bases between.

The rearrangement uses TRBV28 and TRBJ2-1; possibly TRBD1 for D (6 bases). This CDR3 is 14 amino acids long. Trimming removed 9 bases from V and 5 bases from J, with 17 bases in between. Looked up from germline, CDR1 is MDHEN and CDR2 is SYDVKM. CDR3 amino acids: CASKQGVKDNEQFF. CDR3 DNA: TGTGCCAGTAAACAGGGAGTGAAGGACAATGAGCAGTTCTTC. The full variable domain, in which reference TRBV28 and TRBJ2-1 provide the parts outside the CDR3, is DVKVTQSSRYLVKRTGEKVFLECVQDMDHENMFWYRQDPGLGLRLIYFSYDVKMKEKGDIPEGYSVSREKKERFSLILESASTNQTSMYLCASKQGVKDNEQFFGPGTRLTVL.

The chain couples TRBV4-3 to TRBJ2-1; no firm D call. The CDR3 contains 12 residues. Germline assignment: CDR1 LGHNA and CDR2 YSLEER. V lost 1 base and J lost 6, with 4 bases in between. CDR3 nucleotides: TGCGCCAGCAGCCAAGGAGTCAATGAGCAGTTCTTC. This translates into CASSQGVNEQFF.

The CDR3 region has the DNA TGTGCCTGGACTAGGACTAGCGGCCAGGGGACCCAGTACTTC. Translated: CAWTRTSGQGTQYF. The gene calls are TRBV30 and TRBJ2-5; 10 nucleotides agree with TRBD2. The CDR3 length is 14 residues. J was trimmed by 7 bases and V by 4 bases; bases with no gene match: 9. CDR1 and CDR2 from the germline V gene are GTSNPN and SVGIG (reference sequence).

V and J are TRBV19 and TRBJ2-2, with no clear D. V was shortened by 3 bases and J by 4 bases, with 9 bases between the two germline ends. The CDR3 is 14 amino acids. The germline V gene has CDR1 LNHDA and CDR2 SQIVND (reference sequence). CDR3 nucleotides: TGTGCCAGTAGTATTATTTCTAGCACCGGGGAGCTGTTTTTT. Translation gives CASSIISSTGELFF.

The rearrangement links TRBV14 to TRBJ1-3; 10 bases match TRBD1. The CDR3 has 20 amino acids. CDR1 and CDR2 (germline): SGHDN, FVKESK. The trim removed 2 bases at V and 3 bases at J, leaving 16 bases unmatched. The DNA of the CDR3 is TGTGCCAGCAGCCAAAGGGATCCGGGACAGGGGTTAAAGATTGGAAACACCATATATTTT. This translates into CASSQRDPGQGLKIGNTIYF. Using reference TRBV14 and TRBJ1-3 for the parts outside the CDR3, the full variable domain is EAGVTQFPSHSVIEKGQTVTLRCDPISGHDNLYWYRRVMGKEIKFLLHFVKESKQDESGMPNNRFLAERTGGTYSTLKVQPAELEDSGVYFCASSQRDPGQGLKIGNTIYFGEGSWLTVV.

The rearrangement links TRBV5-4 to TRBJ2-2; 7 nucleotides align to TRBD2. The CDR3 has 15 amino acids. The ends lost 3 bases at V and 5 bases at J; junction bases unmatched: 7. Germline V gives CDR1 SGHNT, CDR2 YYREEE (reference sequence). The CDR3 DNA is TGTGCCAGCAGCTCCCGGAGAGCGGGAACCGGGGAGCTGTTTTTT. As protein: CASSSRRAGTGELFF.

This chain links TRBV6-5 with TRBJ1-3; D remains ambiguous. Germline loops: CDR1 MNHEY, CDR2 SVGAGI. Trimming stripped 0 bases from V and 0 bases from J, with 6 bases between. This CDR3 has 15 amino acids. DNA of the CDR3: TGTGCCAGCAGTTACTCAGACACCTCTGGAAACACCATATATTTT. Translating gives CASSYSDTSGNTIYF.